The 6 T cell receptor beta chains presented below share a single source sample, sequenced in a study of T cell changes during pregnancy in multiple sclerosis. Profiling relied on immunoSEQ multiplex PCR, and the TCRdb table lists in-frame clones only, not all of them. The top ten clones hold 20% of a sample with about 20,000 clones, approximately 86% of them seen once. The starting material was CD8+ T cells from peripheral blood mononuclear cells, obtained after pregnancy. The source is a female donor in good health, enrolled as a control in a pregnancy study.

The J gene is TRBJ1-1, the V gene TRBV5-6; D is unresolved. The V end lost 4 bases, the J end lost 3 bases, and 10 bases lay between the germline ends. The germline gives CDR1 SGHDT, CDR2 YYEEEE. The CDR3 runs 13 residues. Here the CDR3 DNA reads TGTGCCAGCAGCCAGGAGGCGGACACTGAAGCTTTCTTT. Protein sequence: CASSQEADTEAFF. The full variable domain, rest sourced from reference TRBV5-6 and TRBJ1-1, is DAGVTQSPTHLIKTRGQQVTLRCSPKSGHDTVSWYQQALGQGPQFIFQYYEEEERQRGNFPDRFSGHQFPNYSSELNVNALLLGDSALYLCASSQEADTEAFFGQGTRLTVV.

The chain joins TRBV29-1 to TRBJ1-2; D is uncertain. Germline assignment: CDR1 SQVTM and CDR2 ANQGSEA. CDR3 length: 12 residues. V was pared by 1 base and J by 6 bases, with 9 bases between. In DNA form, the CDR3 reads TGCAGCGTTGAAGCCGGAGTGGATGGCTACACCTTC. Translating gives CSVEAGVDGYTF. Complete variable domain (other parts from reference TRBV29-1 and TRBJ1-2): SAVISQKPSRDICQRGTSLTIQCQVDSQVTMMFWYRQQPGQSLTLIATANQGSEATYESGFVIDKFPISRPNLTFSTLTVSNMSPEDSSIYLCSVEAGVDGYTFGSGTRLTVV.

The genes are TRBV4-2 and TRBJ2-1; TRBD1 might be the D (6 bases). The germline gives CDR1 LGHNA, CDR2 YNFKEQ. V was shortened by 5 bases and J by 5 bases, with 16 bases between the two germline ends. This CDR3 region has 15 residues. The CDR3 here is CASSSRIRGDNEQFF. The CDR3 bases are TGTGCCAGCAGCTCCAGAATCAGGGGTGACAATGAGCAGTTCTTC.

The rearrangement joins TRBV10-3 to TRBJ2-1; D is possibly TRBD1 (5 bases). CDR1 is ENHRY and CDR2 is SYGVKD in the germline V gene. The V and J ends lost 0 bases and 1 base respectively, with 10 bases between them. The CDR3 totals 16 residues. The CDR3 DNA follows: TGTGCCATCAGTGAGTCGATGGCAGGGTCCTACAATGAGCAGTTCTTC. Its translation: CAISESMAGSYNEQFF.

The genes are TRBV11-2 and TRBJ1-1, with D tentatively TRBD1 (5 bases). The CDR3 sequence is 17 residues long. Between the trimmed V and J ends, which lost 5 bases and 1 base, there was a span of 20 bases. The germline V gene has CDR1 SGHAT and CDR2 FQNNGV. This chain's CDR3 is CASSPGVAGWRNTEAFF. The CDR3 coding sequence is TGTGCCAGCAGCCCGGGGGTGGCAGGGTGGAGGAACACTGAAGCTTTCTTT.

The CDR3 sequence: CASSDQVVSGNTIYF. DNA of the CDR3: TGTGCCAGCAGTGATCAGGTGGTGTCTGGAAACACCATATATTTT. This chain connects TRBV2 to TRBJ1-3; D uncertain. Germline V gives CDR1 SNHLY, CDR2 FYNNEI. This CDR3 spans 15 amino acids. V dropped 3 bases and J dropped 1 base, with 10 bases sitting between them.